These 21 T cell receptor beta chains share one sample of origin, sequenced in a study of cytomegalovirus exposure and HLA in healthy donors. PCR primers comprised 60 Vbeta and 13 Jbeta primers. Sequencing was performed with immunoSEQ multiplex PCR; in TCRdb, only in-frame clones are kept and a portion is missing. The sample includes over 110,000 clones, around 78% of them seen just once. The sequencing sample was made of PBMCs. The receptors were gathered from a woman aged 40 to 50 in good health and CMV-seropositive.

V and J are TRBV5-1 and TRBJ2-3, with no clear D. CDR1 SGHRS and CDR2 YFSETQ come from the germline V gene. There are 11 residues in the CDR3. The V end was cut by 0 bases, the J end by 7 bases, with 3 bases between. The CDR3 region is CASSLDYTQYF. CDR3 sequence (DNA): TGCGCCAGCAGCTTGGACTATACGCAGTATTTT.

In its sample, this clone was seen a few times. The chain has TRBV6-5 and TRBJ1-1; the D gene is possibly TRBD1 (5 bases). Trimming took 0 bases from V and 0 from J, leaving 11 bases between them. CDR1 MNHEY and CDR2 SVGAGI come from the germline V gene. The CDR3 is made up of 16 amino acids. The CDR3, as DNA: TGTGCCAGCAGTTACTCTGACAGCCCCATGAACACTGAAGCTTTCTTT. It codes for CASSYSDSPMNTEAFF.

This clone was recorded only once. V gene TRBV28 combines with J gene TRBJ2-7, with 8 bases matching TRBD2. Germline V lookup: CDR1 MDHEN, CDR2 SYDVKM. CDR3 size: 16 residues. J gave up 5 bases and V 1 base, and 10 bases lay outside the gene matches. CDR3 nucleotide sequence: TGTGCCAGCAGTTTATACGGGGGGGCACGGCCCCACGAGCAGTACTTC. Amino acid sequence: CASSLYGGARPHEQYF.

With regard to this clone: The junction shows a germline mismatch at one end, possibly a read error. The chain is built from TRBV2 and TRBJ1-2; possibly TRBD1 for D (5 bases). Germline V gene data show CDR1 as SNHLY and CDR2 as FYNNEI. This CDR3 contains 13 residues. CDR3 sequence: CASSEVRAAGYTF. CDR3 sequence (DNA): TGTGCCAGCAGTGAAGTCAGGGCGGCAGGCTACACCTTT. The full variable domain, in which reference TRBV2 and TRBJ1-2 provide the parts outside the CDR3, is EPEVTQTPSHQVTQMGQEVILRCVPISNHLYFYWYRQILGQKVEFLVSFYNNEISEKSEIFDDQFSVERPDGSNFTLKIRSTKLEDSAMYFCASSEVRAAGYTFGSGTRLTVV.

The DNA for the CDR3 is TGTGCCAGCAGCTTGGGCCGGTCGGGGGGAGGGGCCCCAGATACGCAGTATTTT. This translates into CASSLGRSGGGAPDTQYF. The V gene is TRBV7-2, the J gene TRBJ2-3, with 7 positions matching TRBD2. V lost 3 bases to trimming and J lost 4 bases; unmatched junction nucleotides: 16. Germline assignment: CDR1 SGHTA and CDR2 FQGNSA. The CDR3 has 18 residues.

V usage is TRBV5-6 and J usage is TRBJ1-2, with D perhaps matching TRBD1 (5 bases). Germline-derived CDR1 and CDR2 are SGHDT and YYEEEE. Trimming cost V 2 bases and J 9 bases, with 17 bases left between them. This CDR3 spans 14 amino acids. The CDR3 protein is CASSFPGRTMRYTF. CDR3 bases: TGTGCCAGCAGCTTCCCGGGACGGACTATGCGCTACACCTTC.

This rearrangement joins TRBV7-6 to TRBJ1-1; 9 bases line up with TRBD1. With V trimmed by 4 bases and J by 1 base, 7 bases remained unmatched. The germline V gene encodes CDR1 SGHVS and CDR2 FNYEAQ. The CDR3 has 16 amino acids. CDR3 protein: CASSWVTGGANTEAFF. The CDR3 DNA reads as TGTGCCAGCAGCTGGGTCACAGGGGGCGCGAACACTGAAGCTTTCTTT.

This clone was counted once. The rearrangement joins TRBV6-5 to TRBJ2-5, with D maybe TRBD2 (6 bases). V lost 2 bases and J lost 5, with 12 bases in between. This CDR3 comprises 14 residues. Germline CDR1 reads MNHEY; CDR2 reads SVGAGI. The CDR3 region is CASSYTGLGETQYF. CDR3 bases: TGTGCCAGCAGTTACACGGGACTGGGGGAGACCCAGTACTTC.

The chain has TRBV19 and TRBJ2-1; 9 nucleotides line up with TRBD2. The junction had 9 bases not matched to a gene; V was cut back by 4 bases and J by 2 bases. Germline V lookup: CDR1 LNHDA, CDR2 SQIVND (reference sequence). This CDR3 has 17 amino acids. The chain's CDR3 is CASSTQESGRTYNEQFF. Written as DNA, the CDR3 is TGTGCCAGTAGTACCCAGGAGAGCGGGAGGACCTACAATGAGCAGTTCTTC.

The chain recombines TRBV27 with TRBJ2-7, with 11 bases fitting TRBD2. The CDR3 extends over 15 amino acids. Germline V gene lookup returns CDR1 MNHEY and CDR2 SMNVEV (reference sequence). V was clipped by 7 bases and J by 12 bases; unmatched bases: 17. The CDR3 here is CASTDLAGGSYEWYF. For the CDR3, the DNA is TGTGCCAGCACAGACCTAGCGGGAGGATCCTACGAGTGGTACTTC.

This clone was recorded a few times. The rearrangement links TRBV11-3 to TRBJ1-5; 7 bases fit TRBD1. CDR3 size: 15 residues. Germline CDR1 reads SGHNT; CDR2 reads YENEEA. V shed 5 bases, J shed 6 bases, and the junction held 10 bases outside the gene matches. The chain's CDR3 is CASSQEEGAVQPQHF. DNA of the CDR3: TGTGCCAGCAGCCAAGAGGAGGGGGCAGTTCAGCCCCAGCATTTT.

V is TRBV5-6 and J is TRBJ1-2; maybe TRBD1 (6 bases). CDR3 size: 13 residues. CDR1 SGHDT and CDR2 YYEEEE come from the germline V gene. V was shortened by 4 bases and J by 9 bases, with 16 bases between the two germline ends. The CDR3 here is CASSLGTLRSYTF. The CDR3 DNA follows: TGTGCCAGCAGCCTCGGGACACTCCGAAGCTACACCTTC.

Note on this clone: The junction and the germline gene differ at one end; a read error may be behind it. The gene calls are TRBV7-9 and TRBJ2-1; 10 bases match TRBD2. This CDR3 is 14 amino acids long. CDR1 and CDR2 (germline): SEHNR, FQNEAQ (reference sequence). CDR3 bases: TGTTCCAGCAGCTTAGGGCTAGCGGGAGACGAGCAGTTCTTC. It is translated as CSSSLGLAGDEQFF.

This chain connects TRBV7-8 to TRBJ1-2; D unresolved. This CDR3 comprises 15 residues. Per germline, CDR1 SGHVS and CDR2 FQNEAQ. V was clipped by 5 bases and J by 3 bases, with 16 bases between them. The CDR3 loop is CASSPSLRTDYGYTF. The CDR3 nucleotides read TGTGCCAGCAGCCCTAGTTTGAGGACTGACTATGGCTACACCTTC.

The V call is TRBV5-1, the J call TRBJ2-1; no clear D. This CDR3 has 13 amino acids. Trimming removed 0 bases at V and 9 bases at J, with 10 bases between. Germline assignment: CDR1 SGHRS and CDR2 YFSETQ. This chain's CDR3 is CASSLALVSEQFF. The CDR3, as DNA: TGCGCCAGCAGCTTGGCCCTAGTTAGTGAGCAGTTCTTC.

The chain carries TRBV5-6 and TRBJ1-4; D might be TRBD1 (5 bases). CDR1 is SGHDT and CDR2 is YYEEEE in the germline V gene. V lost 4 bases and J 8 bases, leaving 18 bases between the germline ends. This CDR3 spans 15 amino acids. Here the CDR3 reads CASSTEGGVREKLFF. DNA for the CDR3: TGTGCCAGCAGCACGGAGGGAGGGGTAAGGGAAAAACTGTTTTTT. Drawing the rest from reference TRBV5-6 and TRBJ1-4, the complete variable domain is DAGVTQSPTHLIKTRGQQVTLRCSPKSGHDTVSWYQQALGQGPQFIFQYYEEEERQRGNFPDRFSGHQFPNYSSELNVNALLLGDSALYLCASSTEGGVREKLFFGSGTQLSVL.

In this sample, this clone turned up a few times. The chain has TRBV2 and TRBJ2-5; D gene unclear. Germline V gives CDR1 SNHLY, CDR2 FYNNEI. The CDR3 runs to 11 residues. Between the trimmed V and J ends, which lost 6 bases and 1 base, there was a span of 3 bases. The CDR3 sequence: CASSFQETQYF. CDR3 DNA: TGTGCCAGCAGCTTCCAAGAGACCCAGTACTTC.

The chain is built from TRBV6-6 and TRBJ2-1; 10 bases line up with TRBD2. The V and J ends lost 5 bases and 6 bases, in that order; junction bases with no gene match: 7. The CDR3 is 15 amino acids. The V gene's germline CDR1 is MNHNY and CDR2 SVGAGI (reference sequence). The CDR3: CASSQGLAGVNEQFF. CDR3 sequence (DNA): TGTGCCAGCAGTCAAGGGCTAGCGGGAGTCAATGAGCAGTTCTTC.

The V call is TRBV7-9, the J call TRBJ1-1; TRBD1 might be the D (5 bases). This CDR3 is 13 amino acids long. CDR1 and CDR2 (germline): SEHNR, FQNEAQ (reference sequence). Trimming cost V 5 bases and J 7 bases, with 14 bases left between them. The CDR3 sequence is CASSLQGFSEAFF. The CDR3 bases are TGTGCCAGCAGCCTCCAGGGTTTTAGTGAAGCTTTCTTT.

The rearrangement uses TRBV6-4 and TRBJ2-7, with 7 nucleotides matching TRBD2. Germline V gene sequence: CDR1 MRHNA, CDR2 SNTAGT. The CDR3 covers 15 residues. V lost 5 bases, J lost 5 bases, and 12 bases stayed unmatched. The CDR3 sequence is CASSPQAGLHNEQYF. The DNA for the CDR3 is TGTGCCAGCAGTCCTCAAGCGGGATTACACAACGAGCAGTACTTC.

This clone was counted only a few times. This chain uses TRBV11-3 with TRBJ2-1, with a tentative D call TRBD1 (5 bases). Trimming removed 2 bases at V and 6 bases at J, with 17 bases between. This CDR3 comprises 16 residues. The germline CDR1 and CDR2 sequences are SGHNT and YENEEA. Here the CDR3 reads CASSLLSIKRGNEQFF. DNA for the CDR3: TGTGCCAGCAGCTTATTGTCAATCAAAAGGGGCAATGAGCAGTTCTTC.